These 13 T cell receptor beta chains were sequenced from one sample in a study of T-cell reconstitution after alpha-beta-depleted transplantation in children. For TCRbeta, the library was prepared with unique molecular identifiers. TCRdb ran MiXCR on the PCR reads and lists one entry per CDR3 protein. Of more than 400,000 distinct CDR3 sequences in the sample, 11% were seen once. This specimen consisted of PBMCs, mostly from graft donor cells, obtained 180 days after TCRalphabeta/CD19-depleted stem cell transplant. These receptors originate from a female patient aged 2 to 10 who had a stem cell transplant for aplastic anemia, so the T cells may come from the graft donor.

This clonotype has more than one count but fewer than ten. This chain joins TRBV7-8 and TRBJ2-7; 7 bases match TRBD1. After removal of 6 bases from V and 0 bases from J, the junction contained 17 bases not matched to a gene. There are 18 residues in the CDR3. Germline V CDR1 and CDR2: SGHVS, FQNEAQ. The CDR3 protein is CASSPEVWTGPSSYEQYV. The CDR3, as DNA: TGTGCCAGCAGTCCAGAGGTTTGGACAGGACCGAGCTCCTACGAGCAGTACGTC.

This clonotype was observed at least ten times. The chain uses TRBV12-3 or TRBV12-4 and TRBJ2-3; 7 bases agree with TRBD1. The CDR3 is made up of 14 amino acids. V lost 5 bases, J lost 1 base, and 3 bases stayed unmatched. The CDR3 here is CASSEGAGTDTQYF. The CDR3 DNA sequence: TGTGCCAGCAGTGAGGGGGCGGGCACAGATACGCAGTATTTT.

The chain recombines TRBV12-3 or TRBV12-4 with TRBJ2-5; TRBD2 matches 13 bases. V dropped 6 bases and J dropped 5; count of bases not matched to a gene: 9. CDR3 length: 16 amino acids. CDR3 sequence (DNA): TGTGCCAGCAGCCAGCCGGGACTAGCGGGACGGGAGACCCAGTACTTC. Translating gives CASSQPGLAGRETQYF.

As DNA, the CDR3 is TGTGCCATCACAGGGACAGGGAGAAGAGGGCAGTACTTC. This gives the protein CAITGTGRRGQYF. V and J are TRBV10-3 and TRBJ2-7; 9 positions agree with TRBD1. CDR1 is ENHRY, CDR2 SYGVKD, per germline. V lost 7 bases and J lost 9; bases outside the gene matches: 10. CDR3 length equals 13 residues.

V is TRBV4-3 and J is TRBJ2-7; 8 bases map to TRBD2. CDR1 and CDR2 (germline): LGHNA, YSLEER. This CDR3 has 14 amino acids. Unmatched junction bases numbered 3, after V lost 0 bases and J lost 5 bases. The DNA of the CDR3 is TGCGCCAGCAGCCAAGACGGGGGGGGAAACGAGCAGTACGTC. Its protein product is CASSQDGGGNEQYV.

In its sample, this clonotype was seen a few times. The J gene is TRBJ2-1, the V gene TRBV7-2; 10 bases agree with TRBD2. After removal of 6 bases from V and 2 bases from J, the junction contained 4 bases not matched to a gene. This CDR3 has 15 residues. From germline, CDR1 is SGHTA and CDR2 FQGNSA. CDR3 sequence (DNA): TGTGCCAGCAGGCGGACTAGCGGACCCTACAATGAGCAGTTCTTC. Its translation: CASRRTSGPYNEQFF.

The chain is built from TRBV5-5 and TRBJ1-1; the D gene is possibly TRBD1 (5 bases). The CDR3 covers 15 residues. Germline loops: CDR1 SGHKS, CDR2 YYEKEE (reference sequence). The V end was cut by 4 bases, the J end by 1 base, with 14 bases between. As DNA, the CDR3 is TGTGCCAGCAGCCCCTGGGGGTATCGGAACACTGAAGCTTTCTTT. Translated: CASSPWGYRNTEAFF.

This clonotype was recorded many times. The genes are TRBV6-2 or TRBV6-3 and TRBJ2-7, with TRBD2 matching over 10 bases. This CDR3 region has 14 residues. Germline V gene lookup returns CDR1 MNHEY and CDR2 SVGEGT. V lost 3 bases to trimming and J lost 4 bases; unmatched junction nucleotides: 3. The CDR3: CASSYGTSVYEQYV. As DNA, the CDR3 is TGTGCCAGCAGTTATGGGACTAGCGTTTACGAGCAGTACGTC.

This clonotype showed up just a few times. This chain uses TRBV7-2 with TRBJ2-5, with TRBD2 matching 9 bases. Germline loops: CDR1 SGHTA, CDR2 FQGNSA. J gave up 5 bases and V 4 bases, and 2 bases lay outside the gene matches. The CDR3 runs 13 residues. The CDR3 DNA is TGTGCCAGCAGCTCGCGGGGGGGGGAGACCCAGTACTTC. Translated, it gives CASSSRGGETQYF.

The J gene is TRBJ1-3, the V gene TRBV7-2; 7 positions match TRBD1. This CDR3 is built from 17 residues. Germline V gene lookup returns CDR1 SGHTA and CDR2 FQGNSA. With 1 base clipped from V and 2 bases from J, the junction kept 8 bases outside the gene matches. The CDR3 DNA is TGTGCCAGCAGCTTAGTGGCCCTAGGGGGCACTGGAAACACCATATATTTT. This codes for CASSLVALGGTGNTIYF.

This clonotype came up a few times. The CDR3 loop reads CASTSRSVEEQYV. The CDR3 DNA reads as TGTGCCAGCACCTCCCGATCTGTGGAGGAGCAGTACGTC. J is TRBJ2-7 and V is TRBV28; D call uncertain. Germline V lookup: CDR1 MDHEN, CDR2 SYDVKM. V was pared by 7 bases and J by 7 bases, with 17 bases between. The CDR3 contains 13 residues.

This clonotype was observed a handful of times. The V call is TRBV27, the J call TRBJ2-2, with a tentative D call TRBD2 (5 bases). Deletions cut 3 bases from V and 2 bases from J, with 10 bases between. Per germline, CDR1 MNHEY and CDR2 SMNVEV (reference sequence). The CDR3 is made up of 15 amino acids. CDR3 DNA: TGTGCCAGCAGTTTGCTAGCTTCAAACACCGGGGAGCTGTTTTTT. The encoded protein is CASSLLASNTGELFF.

The CDR3 is CASSLVFRDWIRNTEAFF. CDR3 nucleotide sequence: TGTGCCAGCAGTTTGGTTTTCCGGGACTGGATTAGGAACACTGAAGCTTTCTTT. This chain links TRBV28 with TRBJ1-1; tentatively, D is TRBD1 (5 bases). Germline CDR1 is MDHEN and CDR2 is SYDVKM. The V gene lost 3 bases and the J gene lost 1 base, with 21 bases spanning the gap. The CDR3 covers 18 residues.